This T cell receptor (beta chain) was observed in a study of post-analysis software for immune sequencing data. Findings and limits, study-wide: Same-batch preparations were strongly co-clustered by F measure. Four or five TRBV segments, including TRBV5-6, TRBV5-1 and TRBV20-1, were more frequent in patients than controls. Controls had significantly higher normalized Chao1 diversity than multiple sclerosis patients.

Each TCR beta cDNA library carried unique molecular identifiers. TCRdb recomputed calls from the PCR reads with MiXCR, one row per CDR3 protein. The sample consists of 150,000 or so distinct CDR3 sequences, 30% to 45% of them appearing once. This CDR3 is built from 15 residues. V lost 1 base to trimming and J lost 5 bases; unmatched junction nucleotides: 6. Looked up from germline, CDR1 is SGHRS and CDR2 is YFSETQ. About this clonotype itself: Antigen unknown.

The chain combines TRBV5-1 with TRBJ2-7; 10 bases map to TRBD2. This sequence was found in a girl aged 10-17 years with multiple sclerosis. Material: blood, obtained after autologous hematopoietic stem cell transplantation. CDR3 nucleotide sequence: TGCGCCAGCAGCTTGATTCTAGCGGGAGTTAACGAGCAGTACTTC. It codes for CASSLILAGVNEQYF.